Listed here are 28 T cell receptor beta chains from one sample, sequenced in a study of PD-1 blockade in classical Hodgkin lymphoma. The data were produced by immunoSEQ multiplex PCR, yet TCRdb's version contains in-frame clones alone and is incomplete. In the table there are around 92,000 clones, about 83% of which are singletons. Time point in this sample: cycle 4 day 1 (C4D1), after less than 7 weeks of nivolumab. Relapse after autologous stem cell transplantation occurred in every patient, and brentuximab vedotin exposure varied. Specimen: peripheral blood mononuclear cells (PBMCs), collected before the fourth cycle of nivolumab. These receptors originate from a human donor with classical Hodgkin lymphoma.

J is TRBJ2-3 and V is TRBV25-1; the D is unclear. The CDR3 sequence is 14 residues long. The germline CDR1 and CDR2 sequences are MGHDK and SYGVNS. The V end was cut by 1 base, the J end by 2 bases, with 7 bases between. The CDR3 DNA follows: TGTGCCAGCAGTGAATTAGATACCACAGATACGCAGTATTTT. Translating gives CASSELDTTDTQYF.

The V and J genes are TRBV6-5 and TRBJ2-1; D not certain. This CDR3 comprises 15 residues. Germline V gene sequence: CDR1 MNHEY, CDR2 SVGAGI. V lost 6 bases, J lost 0 bases, and 12 bases lay in between. The CDR3 spells CASRTRRSSYNEQFF. CDR3 DNA: TGTGCCAGCAGAACCCGAAGGAGCTCCTACAATGAGCAGTTCTTC.

This clone is a singleton in its sample. The chain has TRBV10-1 and TRBJ1-5; D remains ambiguous. CDR1 is WNHNN and CDR2 is SYGVQD in the germline V gene (reference sequence). The V gene lost 6 bases and the J gene lost 0 bases, with 24 bases spanning the gap. CDR3 size: 19 residues. CDR3 DNA: TGCGCCAGCAGCGAATATGCCGCGGTAGGCGGGGATAGCAATCAGCCCCAGCATTTT. Protein: CASSEYAAVGGDSNQPQHF.

The rearrangement uses TRBV5-1 and TRBJ2-3, with 7 bases aligning to TRBD1. This CDR3 is 15 amino acids long. Germline loops: CDR1 SGHRS, CDR2 YFSETQ. J lost 3 bases, V lost 0 bases, and 4 bases had no gene match. The CDR3 coding sequence is TGCGCCAGCAGCTTGGCGACAGGGAAAACAGATACGCAGTATTTT. Translated, it gives CASSLATGKTDTQYF.

This clone is a singleton in its sample. V usage is TRBV6-5 and J usage is TRBJ1-4; 7 nucleotides line up with TRBD1. J was trimmed by 3 bases and V by 2 bases; bases with no gene match: 6. CDR1 and CDR2 (germline): MNHEY, SVGAGI. The CDR3 is 16 residues long. CDR3 nucleotide sequence: TGTGCCAGCAGTTACACTTACAGGGGTGCTAATGAAAAACTGTTTTTT. This codes for CASSYTYRGANEKLFF.

The V gene is TRBV19, the J gene TRBJ2-2; 13 bases are a match to TRBD2. Germline lookup yields CDR1 LNHDA and CDR2 SQIVND (reference sequence). The CDR3 extends over 17 amino acids. Germline trimming cut 1 base from V and 5 bases from J; bases unmatched to any gene: 4. The CDR3 here is CASSIGGLAGWTGELFF. The CDR3 nucleotides read TGTGCCAGTAGTATAGGGGGACTAGCGGGGTGGACCGGGGAGCTGTTTTTT.

V gene TRBV28 combines with J gene TRBJ2-6, with TRBD1 as a possible D gene (6 bases). The CDR3 has 15 residues. V lost 4 bases, J lost 8 bases, and 15 bases lay in between. Germline-derived CDR1 and CDR2 are MDHEN and SYDVKM. The CDR3 coding sequence is TGTGCCAGCAGTTGGGGGCAGTCCGATACCAACGTCCTGACTTTC. Protein product: CASSWGQSDTNVLTF.

With respect to this clone: The sample holds other DNA sequences that translate to the same CDR3. The chain links TRBV9 to TRBJ1-1; D may be TRBD1 (6 bases). Trimming took 2 bases from V and 1 from J, leaving 6 bases between them. The CDR3 is 13 residues long. CDR1 is SGDLS, CDR2 YYNGEE, per germline. The CDR3 loop is CASSVTGNTEAFF. Written as DNA, the CDR3 is TGTGCCAGCAGCGTGACAGGGAACACTGAAGCTTTCTTT.

This chain connects TRBV11-2 to TRBJ2-7; D is possibly TRBD1 (6 bases). V dropped 2 bases and J dropped 2 bases, with 10 bases sitting between them. Per the germline V gene, CDR1 is SGHAT and CDR2 is FQNNGV. There are 14 residues in the CDR3. CDR3 loop: CASSLPGQPYEQYF. The CDR3 DNA follows: TGTGCCAGCAGCTTACCTGGACAGCCCTACGAGCAGTACTTC.

This chain connects TRBV5-1 to TRBJ2-1; 13 bases are shared with TRBD2. The germline CDR1 and CDR2 sequences are SGHRS and YFSETQ. The CDR3 extends over 14 amino acids. V trimming: 4 bases; J trimming: 11 bases; junction bases outside the gene matches: 6. DNA of the CDR3: TGCGCCAGCAGCACGGGACTAGCGGGAAAGAAGCAGTTCTTC. Amino acids: CASSTGLAGKKQFF.

This clone was seen just once. The chain couples TRBV10-3 to TRBJ2-2; possible D gene TRBD1, 6 bases. CDR3 length: 15 residues. Trimming took off 3 bases at V and 0 bases at J, with 8 bases between the two ends. Germline lookup yields CDR1 ENHRY and CDR2 SYGVKD. For the CDR3, the DNA is TGTGCCATCAGTGATAAGGGGGCGAACACCGGGGAGCTGTTTTTT. Protein: CAISDKGANTGELFF.

The chain uses TRBV10-3 and TRBJ2-7; no firm D call. The ends were cut back, 4 bases at V and 6 bases at J, with 10 bases in the middle. CDR3 length: 12 amino acids. CDR1 is ENHRY and CDR2 is SYGVKD in the germline V gene. CDR3 in amino acids: CAISGGLSEQYF. Written as DNA, the CDR3 is TGTGCCATCAGTGGTGGATTGTCCGAGCAGTACTTC.

J is TRBJ1-2 and V is TRBV2; TRBD1 aligns across 8 bases. After removal of 6 bases from V and 6 bases from J, the junction contained 9 bases not matched to a gene. The CDR3 is 14 amino acids. Germline V gene sequence: CDR1 SNHLY, CDR2 FYNNEI. This CDR3 reads CASSRRTGYDGYTF. In DNA, the CDR3 is TGTGCCAGCAGCCGGAGGACAGGGTATGATGGCTACACCTTC.

The chain employs TRBV2 and TRBJ2-2; D is uncertain. CDR1 and CDR2 (germline): SNHLY, FYNNEI. The ends were cut back, 3 bases at V and 6 bases at J, with 11 bases in the middle. The CDR3 loop spans 14 amino acids. Written as DNA, the CDR3 is TGTGCCAGCAGTGAGGTGTTAGTGGCCGGGGAGCTGTTTTTT. This codes for CASSEVLVAGELFF.

The chain joins TRBV7-2 to TRBJ2-5; 10 positions match TRBD1. Germline V CDR1 and CDR2: SGHTA, FQGNSA. Trimming cost V 3 bases and J 2 bases; bases outside gene matches: 6. This CDR3 comprises 16 residues. The CDR3 region has the DNA TGTGCCAGCAGCTTTGGCCCGGGACAGGGGCAAGAGACCCAGTACTTC. Its protein is CASSFGPGQGQETQYF.

This clone came up a few times. The CDR3 sequence is CATTGQTYGYTF. In nucleotides, the CDR3 is TGTGCCACAACGGGCCAAACTTATGGCTACACCTTC. V gene TRBV10-3 combines with J gene TRBJ1-2; D is ambiguous. The CDR3 is 12 amino acids. In germline, CDR1 is ENHRY, CDR2 SYGVKD. Trimming shortened V by 10 bases and J by 5 bases, and 14 bases separated the two germline ends.

V usage is TRBV4-2 and J usage is TRBJ2-6; TRBD1 is a possible D gene (5 bases). Germline V gene sequence: CDR1 LGHNA, CDR2 YNFKEQ. The CDR3 consists of 16 residues. Trimming shortened V by 4 bases and J by 0 bases, and 10 bases separated the two germline ends. CDR3 loop: CASSPYRSSGANVLTF. As DNA, the CDR3 is TGTGCCAGCAGCCCGTACAGGAGCTCTGGGGCCAACGTCCTGACTTTC.

V and J are TRBV11-2 and TRBJ2-1; 12 bases agree with TRBD2. The V gene end was trimmed by 3 bases and the J gene end by 8 bases; junction bases not matched to a gene: 8. Germline loops: CDR1 SGHAT, CDR2 FQNNGV. The CDR3 has 16 amino acids. CDR3 amino acids: CASSFSAASGRDEQFF. As DNA, the CDR3 is TGTGCCAGCAGCTTTTCAGCGGCTAGCGGGAGGGATGAGCAGTTCTTC.

CDR3 nucleotides: TGCGCCAGCAGCTTGGAGGGGGTGGGTGGCTACACCTTC. Translation gives CASSLEGVGGYTF. The chain carries TRBV5-1 and TRBJ1-2; a possible D gene is TRBD1 (6 bases). The CDR3 has 13 amino acids. Germline values: CDR1 SGHRS, CDR2 YFSETQ. The V end was cut by 0 bases, the J end by 7 bases, with 10 bases between. The variable domain in full, with the rest retrieved from reference TRBV5-1 and TRBJ1-2, is KAGVTQTPRYLIKTRGQQVTLSCSPISGHRSVSWYQQTPGQGLQFLFEYFSETQRNKGNFPGRFSGRQFSNSRSEMNVSTLELGDSALYLCASSLEGVGGYTFGSGTRLTVV.

The V and J genes are TRBV13 and TRBJ2-1; 12 nucleotides align to TRBD1. This CDR3 region has 17 residues. Losses at the gene ends were 5 bases for V and 6 bases for J; bases not matched to a gene: 11. CDR1 and CDR2 from the germline V gene are PRHDT and FYEKMQ (reference sequence). CDR3: CASSLTPGQGAFNEQFF. As DNA, the CDR3 is TGTGCCAGCAGCCTAACCCCGGGACAGGGGGCGTTCAATGAGCAGTTCTTC.

V is TRBV27 and J is TRBJ2-3; unclear D gene. The V gene lost 2 bases and the J gene lost 2 bases, with 8 bases spanning the gap. There are 14 residues in the CDR3. The germline V gene encodes CDR1 MNHEY and CDR2 SMNVEV (reference sequence). In DNA form, the CDR3 reads TGTGCCAGCAGTTTAGCCTGGAACACAGATACGCAGTATTTT. Amino acid sequence: CASSLAWNTDTQYF.

The chain combines TRBV5-1 with TRBJ2-5, with D unclear. CDR3 length: 14 residues. V lost 0 bases to trimming and J lost 2 bases, with 8 bases between them. Germline V lookup: CDR1 SGHRS, CDR2 YFSETQ. The CDR3 DNA follows: TGCGCCAGCAGCTTGGGTTACAGACAAGAGACCCAGTACTTC. Protein: CASSLGYRQETQYF. Filled out from reference TRBV5-1 and TRBJ2-5, the complete variable domain reads KAGVTQTPRYLIKTRGQQVTLSCSPISGHRSVSWYQQTPGQGLQFLFEYFSETQRNKGNFPGRFSGRQFSNSRSEMNVSTLELGDSALYLCASSLGYRQETQYFGPGTRLLVL.

V and J are TRBV10-3 and TRBJ2-7; 7 bases are shared with TRBD2. Germline CDR1 ENHRY, CDR2 SYGVKD. The V segment lost 8 bases and the J segment 9 bases; nucleotides outside the gene matches: 13. This CDR3 comprises 13 residues. The CDR3 spells CAIGRDDLRGQYF. The CDR3, as DNA: TGTGCCATCGGGAGGGACGATCTACGAGGGCAGTACTTC.

The chain links TRBV29-1 to TRBJ1-1; 10 bases are shared with TRBD1. This CDR3 contains 13 residues. CDR1 and CDR2 from the germline V gene are SQVTM and ANQGSEA. V lost 7 bases, J lost 4 bases, and 6 bases stayed unmatched. The CDR3 DNA reads as TGCAGCGCCAAGGGACAGGGGTCCACTGAAGCTTTCTTT. Protein: CSAKGQGSTEAFF.

V and J are TRBV10-3 and TRBJ2-7, with unresolved D. Trimming removed 10 bases from V and 0 bases from J, with 10 bases in between. The germline gives CDR1 ENHRY, CDR2 SYGVKD. The CDR3 sequence is 12 residues long. CDR3 residues: CATSTSSYEQYF. Here the CDR3 DNA reads TGTGCCACCTCCACGAGCTCCTACGAGCAGTACTTC.

The chain is built from TRBV6-6 and TRBJ2-3; perhaps TRBD2 as D (7 bases). The ends were cut back, 7 bases at V and 9 bases at J, with 20 bases in the middle. The CDR3 spans 14 residues. Germline V lookup: CDR1 MNHNY, CDR2 SVGAGI (reference sequence). The CDR3 loop is CASTPRGAGDTQYF. Written as DNA, the CDR3 is TGTGCCAGCACCCCTCGGGGGGCCGGCGACACGCAGTATTTT.

This rearrangement joins TRBV5-1 to TRBJ2-5; the D is unclear. V lost 0 bases and J 5 bases, leaving 5 bases between the germline ends. The CDR3 covers 12 residues. The germline V gene encodes CDR1 SGHRS and CDR2 YFSETQ. Written as DNA, the CDR3 is TGCGCCAGCAGCTTGGCCGGGGAGACCCAGTACTTC. Protein sequence: CASSLAGETQYF.

This clone was observed a handful of times. J is TRBJ1-1 and V is TRBV5-1; D ambiguous. The V gene lost 5 bases and the J gene lost 0 bases, with 14 bases spanning the gap. In germline, CDR1 is SGHRS, CDR2 YFSETQ. There are 15 residues in the CDR3. The DNA of the CDR3 is TGCGCCAGCAGTTCTCAACTGCGAATGAACACTGAAGCTTTCTTT. Residues: CASSSQLRMNTEAFF.